Below are 16 T cell receptor beta chains sequenced from a single sample in a study of cytomegalovirus exposure and HLA in healthy donors. Clones were sequenced by immunoSEQ multiplex PCR, and TCRdb holds only the in-frame ones, with some missing. The sample holds about 300,000 clones, roughly 88% seen once. What was sequenced was PBMCs. The receptor source for this set is a woman aged 18-29 years in good health and CMV-seronegative.

The chain has TRBV6-1 and TRBJ1-2; no clear D gene. The ends were cut back, 8 bases at V and 4 bases at J, with 17 bases in the middle. This CDR3 has 14 residues. Germline V CDR1 and CDR2: MNHNS, SASEGT. As DNA, the CDR3 is TGTGCCAGCTTCCTCCTGACGGCGGCCTATGGCTACACCTTC. Amino acids: CASFLLTAAYGYTF.

This rearrangement joins TRBV10-3 to TRBJ2-7; 7 bases map to TRBD2. Germline loops: CDR1 ENHRY, CDR2 SYGVKD. V was clipped by 0 bases and J by 2 bases; unmatched bases: 4. The CDR3 sequence is 15 residues long. The chain's CDR3 is CAISESGGGTYEQYF. CDR3 sequence (DNA): TGTGCCATCAGTGAGTCAGGCGGGGGAACCTACGAGCAGTACTTC.

The chain has TRBV6-1 and TRBJ2-1, with 13 nucleotides matching TRBD2. CDR3 length equals 15 residues. The V and J ends lost 7 bases and 5 bases, in that order; junction bases with no gene match: 5. Germline V gene sequence: CDR1 MNHNS, CDR2 SASEGT. In nucleotides, the CDR3 is TGTGCCAGCACCAAAGGGACTAGCGGGAACAATGAGCAGTTCTTC. Residues: CASTKGTSGNNEQFF.

CDR3 nucleotides: TGTGCCTTCAAAGCGAGGATTGCAGAGACCCAGTACTTC. Its translation is CAFKARIAETQYF. This chain uses TRBV2 with TRBJ2-5; D is unresolved. The CDR3 runs 13 residues. Trimming stripped 11 bases from V and 4 bases from J, with 17 bases between. Per germline, CDR1 SNHLY and CDR2 FYNNEI. Full variable domain (missing parts from reference TRBV2 and TRBJ2-5): EPEVTQTPSHQVTQMGQEVILRCVPISNHLYFYWYRQILGQKVEFLVSFYNNEISEKSEIFDDQFSVERPDGSNFTLKIRSTKLEDSAMYFCAFKARIAETQYFGPGTRLLVL.

This clone was observed a single time. The V call is TRBV28, the J call TRBJ1-2, with unresolved D. This CDR3 comprises 13 residues. V shed 7 bases and J shed 2 bases, with 11 bases lying between them. Per germline, CDR1 MDHEN and CDR2 SYDVKM. The CDR3 DNA sequence: TGTGCCAGCACGACTAGAGAAAACTATGGCTACACCTTC. It yields the protein CASTTRENYGYTF.

V usage is TRBV6-5 and J usage is TRBJ2-1; 8 bases match TRBD1. V lost 1 base, J lost 7 bases, and 9 bases stayed unmatched. This CDR3 comprises 16 residues. Germline-derived CDR1 and CDR2 are MNHEY and SVGAGI. The CDR3 DNA sequence: TGTGCCAGCAGTTACTTTTCGACAGGGGCGATTAATGAGCAGTTCTTC. This codes for CASSYFSTGAINEQFF.

This rearrangement joins TRBV7-3 to TRBJ2-1; 7 nucleotides agree with TRBD2. From germline, CDR1 is SGHTA and CDR2 FQGTGA. CDR3 length: 14 residues. V lost 0 bases to trimming and J lost 9 bases; unmatched junction nucleotides: 5. In DNA form, the CDR3 reads TGTGCCAGCAGCTTAACTTCCCCGGGGGGTGAGCAGTTCTTC. Translated, it gives CASSLTSPGGEQFF. Complete variable domain (other parts from reference TRBV7-3 and TRBJ2-1): GAGVSQTPSNKVTEKGKYVELRCDPISGHTALYWYRQSLGQGPEFLIYFQGTGAADDSGLPNDRFFAVRPEGSVSTLKIQRTERGDSAVYLCASSLTSPGGEQFFGPGTRLTVL.

The chain links TRBV6-5 to TRBJ2-2, with 7 bases that match TRBD2. This CDR3 is built from 15 residues. V lost 6 bases to trimming and J lost 5 bases; unmatched junction nucleotides: 9. The V gene's germline CDR1 is MNHEY and CDR2 SVGAGI. The CDR3 reads CASSPGTTPTGELFF. DNA of the CDR3: TGTGCCAGCAGCCCCGGGACTACACCAACCGGGGAGCTGTTTTTT.

This clone was seen only once. CDR3 residues: CASSLEIAQTSTDTQYF. The DNA of the CDR3 is TGTGCCAGCAGCTTAGAAATAGCGCAAACTAGCACAGATACGCAGTATTTT. The J gene is TRBJ2-3, the V gene TRBV7-6, with TRBD2 as a possible D gene (5 bases). The CDR3 covers 17 residues. Trimming stripped 1 base from V and 0 bases from J, with 14 bases between. CDR1 SGHVS and CDR2 FNYEAQ come from the germline V gene.

The chain is built from TRBV2 and TRBJ2-6, with D uncertain. V was pared by 2 bases and J by 0 bases, with 8 bases between. This CDR3 has 16 residues. CDR1 and CDR2 (germline): SNHLY, FYNNEI. The CDR3, as DNA: TGTGCCAGCAGTGAAATCGAGAGCTCTGGGGCCAACGTCCTGACTTTC. As protein: CASSEIESSGANVLTF.

V and J are TRBV4-1 and TRBJ2-1; the D gene is possibly TRBD2 (6 bases). Germline values: CDR1 MGHRA, CDR2 YSYEKL. The CDR3 has 16 residues. Trimming removed 4 bases at V and 8 bases at J, with 21 bases between. The CDR3 coding sequence is TGCGCCAGCAGCCTACCCGGGACTCCACCGGGGGATGAGCAGTTCTTC. Translating it yields CASSLPGTPPGDEQFF.

The chain is built from TRBV5-1 and TRBJ2-2; TRBD2 aligns across 10 bases. V dropped 2 bases and J dropped 6; count of bases not matched to a gene: 7. The length of the CDR3 is 16 residues. Germline CDR1 is SGHRS and CDR2 is YFSETQ. The CDR3 nucleotides read TGCGCCAGCAGCTTCGGACTAGCGGAACTACCCGGGGAGCTGTTTTTT. Translating it yields CASSFGLAELPGELFF.

The chain recombines TRBV7-9 with TRBJ1-5; D ambiguous. Per germline, CDR1 SEHNR and CDR2 FQNEAQ (reference sequence). The CDR3 loop spans 14 amino acids. The germline V and J ends were trimmed by 5 bases and 5 bases, with 13 bases remaining between them. The CDR3 DNA sequence: TGTGCCAGCAGCGAGGTGGGAGGTGATCAGCCCCAGCATTTT. Translated: CASSEVGGDQPQHF.

This chain uses TRBV27 with TRBJ2-7; TRBD1 might be the D (6 bases). The CDR3 spans 17 residues. Germline CDR1 reads MNHEY; CDR2 reads SMNVEV (reference sequence). The V end lost 2 bases, the J end lost 5 bases, and 22 bases lay between the germline ends. In nucleotides, the CDR3 is TGTGCCAGCAGTTTACCGCGGGCCACAGGGAAATTCGACGAGCAGTACTTC. Translating it yields CASSLPRATGKFDEQYF.

V is TRBV28 and J is TRBJ2-1; D call uncertain. Trimming left V 3 bases short and J 7 bases short, with 19 bases between. Germline V gives CDR1 MDHEN, CDR2 SYDVKM. The CDR3 runs to 16 residues. The CDR3 spells CASSFVSAVGHNEQFF. CDR3 DNA: TGTGCCAGCAGTTTTGTCAGCGCGGTCGGTCATAATGAGCAGTTCTTC. Combining the CDR3 with reference TRBV28 and TRBJ2-1 gives the whole variable domain DVKVTQSSRYLVKRTGEKVFLECVQDMDHENMFWYRQDPGLGLRLIYFSYDVKMKEKGDIPEGYSVSREKKERFSLILESASTNQTSMYLCASSFVSAVGHNEQFFGPGTRLTVL.

This clone came up a few times. The V call is TRBV10-1, the J call TRBJ2-3; 10 bases agree with TRBD2. In germline, CDR1 is WNHNN, CDR2 SYGVQD (reference sequence). This CDR3 contains 15 residues. The V segment lost 4 bases and the J segment 1 base; nucleotides outside the gene matches: 2. The CDR3 loop is CASSGLAGGTDTQYF. The CDR3, as DNA: TGCGCCAGCAGTGGGCTAGCGGGAGGCACAGATACGCAGTATTTT.